This T cell receptor (beta chain) was retrieved from a study of technical replicates of blood from a few donors (dated by TCRdb to the late 2010s). The method was the immunoSEQ multiplex PCR assay. Drawn from immuneACCESS, this table holds only the in-frame rearrangements with V and J called that TCRdb kept. Clones are partly lost; checked studies trace under half to an unresolved V gene and leave the rest unexplained. The sample data list approximately 81,000 clones, and more than 80% of these were observed just once. The ten largest clonotypes hold around 4% of the sample. V is trimmed back by 6 bases and J by 5 bases, and the junction contains 12 bases that no gene match accounts for. The CDR3 holds 15 amino acids from the cysteine to the phenylalanine. Just the 45-base CDR3 DNA is kept, in frame starting at base 1. CDR1 and CDR2, per the germline V gene, are MNHNS and SASEGT. As concerns this clone: The specificity of this receptor is unknown. Base-call qualities are not available, and no considerably larger clone is one nucleotide away.

This receptor was taken from a human donor in good health. Some clones in this sample may be carry-over from other donors' samples. This chain joins TRBV6-1 to TRBJ1-1; 7 middle bases align to TRBD1. Sequencing was carried out using PBMCs. Here the CDR3 is given as CASSEPADRATEAFF. The nucleotides read TGTGCCAGCAGCGAACCCGCTGACAGGGCTACTGAAGCTTTCTTT.